A single sample is the source of the 23 T cell receptor beta chains below, sequenced in a study of blood T cells in healthy people across ages. A sample-barcoded 5' primer and a J-beta primer mix were used in a second PCR of about 7 to 12 cycles. Via MiXCR, TCRdb re-called the 5' RACE reads, giving one row per CDR3 protein. The table has approximately 900,000 distinct CDR3 sequences, 25% to 30% seen once; the top ten hold about 9.4%. The same data also went into a second study, on T cells of mothers and their children.

Input material: blood. The origin of the receptors is a woman aged 40 to 49 in good health.

This clonotype was detected only a few times. The chain employs TRBV3-1 and TRBJ2-5; 15 nucleotides line up with TRBD2. The CDR3 runs to 18 residues. Germline CDR1 and CDR2: LGHDT and YNNKEL (reference sequence). Trimming cost V 4 bases and J 2 bases; bases outside gene matches: 8. The CDR3 sequence: CASSLSPGLAGGQETQYF. Written as DNA, the CDR3 is TGTGCCAGCAGCCTTAGCCCGGGACTAGCGGGGGGACAAGAGACCCAGTACTTC.

The table lists this clonotype with many counts. The CDR3 coding sequence is TGTGCCAGCAGCTTAAGGCAGATTAACTATGGCTACACCTTC. Translated: CASSLRQINYGYTF. This rearrangement joins TRBV7-2 to TRBJ1-2, with D hard to call. The ends were cut back, 2 bases at V and 1 base at J, with 8 bases in the middle. The CDR3 is 14 amino acids. Germline V gene data show CDR1 as SGHTA and CDR2 as FQGNSA.

This clonotype has ten or more counts. The chain joins TRBV6-5 to TRBJ2-5, with D tentatively TRBD2 (6 bases). Germline V gives CDR1 MNHEY, CDR2 SVGAGI. The V end lost 5 bases, the J end lost 5 bases, and 21 bases lay between the germline ends. The CDR3 runs 16 residues. For the CDR3, the DNA is TGTGCCAGCAGTCCGCCGGGACTCCGGATAGGGGAGACCCAGTACTTC. Residues: CASSPPGLRIGETQYF.

This clonotype was observed a handful of times. This chain connects TRBV12-3 or TRBV12-4 to TRBJ1-6, with TRBD1 matching 7 bases. The CDR3 has 14 amino acids. The trim removed 4 bases at V and 10 bases at J, leaving 7 bases unmatched. As DNA, the CDR3 is TGTGCCAGCAGTTCCTCCAGGACAGGATCACCCCTCCACTTT. This gives the protein CASSSSRTGSPLHF.

This clonotype has a handful of counts. The V and J genes are TRBV5-6 and TRBJ1-1, with unresolved D. Trimming cost V 1 base and J 1 base, with 11 bases left between them. Germline CDR1 SGHDT, CDR2 YYEEEE. CDR3 size: 15 residues. The DNA for the CDR3 is TGTGCCAGCAGCTTGTCGCGACACAAGAACACTGAAGCTTTCTTT. Protein product: CASSLSRHKNTEAFF. Filled out from reference TRBV5-6 and TRBJ1-1, the complete variable domain reads DAGVTQSPTHLIKTRGQQVTLRCSPKSGHDTVSWYQQALGQGPQFIFQYYEEEERQRGNFPDRFSGHQFPNYSSELNVNALLLGDSALYLCASSLSRHKNTEAFFGQGTRLTVV.

The chain joins TRBV28 to TRBJ2-5; D is ambiguous. V was pared by 5 bases and J by 4 bases, with 11 bases between. The CDR3 is 13 amino acids. Germline assignment: CDR1 MDHEN and CDR2 SYDVKM. CDR3 amino acids: CASSPPTGETQYF. The CDR3 DNA follows: TGTGCCAGCAGTCCTCCCACCGGAGAGACCCAGTACTTC.

The chain recombines TRBV6-2 or TRBV6-3 with TRBJ2-4; TRBD1 matches 12 bases. In germline, CDR1 is MNHEY, CDR2 SVGEGT. The V gene end was trimmed by 10 bases and the J gene end by 13 bases; junction bases not matched to a gene: 17. The CDR3 totals 15 residues. The CDR3 spells CAILGTGGPSSEQYF. CDR3 sequence (DNA): TGTGCCATCCTCGGGACAGGGGGCCCATCGAGTGAGCAGTACTTC.

Concerning this clonotype: A read error is possible here, since a much larger clone lies one base away. This chain joins TRBV7-9 and TRBJ1-2; possible D gene TRBD1, 6 bases. V dropped 7 bases and J dropped 2 bases, with 17 bases sitting between them. Germline V gene lookup returns CDR1 SEHNR and CDR2 FQNEAQ (reference sequence). The CDR3 has 15 amino acids. The CDR3 is CASNRPGDWNYGYTF. The CDR3, as DNA: TGTGCCAGCAACCGACCAGGGGACTGGAACTATGGCTACACCTTC. Using reference TRBV7-9 and TRBJ1-2 for the parts outside the CDR3, the full variable domain is DTGVSQNPRHKITKRGQNVTFRCDPISEHNRLYWYRQTLGQGPEFLTYFQNEAQLEKSRLLSDRFSAERPKGSFSTLEIQRTEQGDSAMYLCASNRPGDWNYGYTFGSGTRLTVV.

For this clonotype: A much larger clone differs by one base, so this may be a read error. The chain carries TRBV7-3 and TRBJ2-1; 7 bases line up with TRBD2. The germline V gene encodes CDR1 SGHTA and CDR2 FQGTGA. This CDR3 is built from 16 residues. The CDR3 here is CTSSGITSAAYNEQFF. In DNA form, the CDR3 reads TGTACCAGCAGCGGAATCACTAGCGCGGCCTACAATGAGCAGTTCTTC.

The V and J genes are TRBV20-1 and TRBJ2-1; D gene ambiguous. CDR1 and CDR2 from the germline V gene are DFQATT and SNEGSKA (reference sequence). V was shortened by 7 bases and J by 5 bases, with 18 bases between the two germline ends. CDR3 length: 14 residues. The CDR3 sequence is CSEVPGTGHNEQFF. CDR3 DNA sequence: TGCAGTGAGGTACCGGGTACCGGGCACAATGAGCAGTTCTTC.

This clonotype was seen a few times. The chain uses TRBV2 and TRBJ2-4; weak D call: TRBD1 (6 bases). In germline, CDR1 is SNHLY, CDR2 FYNNEI. CDR3 length equals 16 residues. V lost 6 bases, J lost 0 bases, and 15 bases lay in between. The CDR3 loop reads CASRADRNLAKNIQYF. Written as DNA, the CDR3 is TGTGCCAGCAGAGCAGACAGGAACCTAGCCAAAAACATTCAGTACTTC. Drawing the rest from reference TRBV2 and TRBJ2-4, the complete variable domain is EPEVTQTPSHQVTQMGQEVILRCVPISNHLYFYWYRQILGQKVEFLVSFYNNEISEKSEIFDDQFSVERPDGSNFTLKIRSTKLEDSAMYFCASRADRNLAKNIQYFGAGTRLSVL.

This chain links TRBV11-2 with TRBJ2-5; D is unclear. V gave up 1 base and J gave up 5 bases, with 8 bases separating them. Germline CDR1 and CDR2: SGHAT and FQNNGV. The CDR3 is made up of 13 amino acids. CDR3: CASSLVMWETQYF. The CDR3 DNA is TGTGCCAGCAGCTTAGTAATGTGGGAGACCCAGTACTTC.

V gene TRBV10-3 combines with J gene TRBJ2-7, with 7 bases aligning to TRBD1. In germline, CDR1 is ENHRY, CDR2 SYGVKD. The CDR3 is 13 residues long. J was trimmed by 3 bases and V by 5 bases; bases with no gene match: 4. The CDR3 coding sequence is TGTGCCATCAGTCCTAGGGACAGCTACGAGCAGTACTTC. It is translated as CAISPRDSYEQYF.

The chain employs TRBV5-4 and TRBJ2-7; D may be TRBD1 (6 bases). V lost 4 bases to trimming and J lost 0 bases, with 11 bases between them. This CDR3 spans 14 amino acids. The germline gives CDR1 SGHNT, CDR2 YYREEE (reference sequence). The CDR3 DNA follows: TGTGCCAGCAGCGGTGACAGGACCTCCTACGAGCAGTACTTC. Its translation: CASSGDRTSYEQYF.

This clonotype occurred a few times. V gene TRBV7-2 combines with J gene TRBJ2-1; no reliable D call. Trimming stripped 5 bases from V and 8 bases from J, with 10 bases between. Per germline, CDR1 SGHTA and CDR2 FQGNSA. The CDR3 extends over 12 amino acids. The CDR3 nucleotides read TGTGCCAGCAGCCCCAGAGGTCATGAGCAGTTCTTC. Its translation is CASSPRGHEQFF. Combining the CDR3 with reference TRBV7-2 and TRBJ2-1 gives the whole variable domain GAGVSQSPSNKVTEKGKDVELRCDPISGHTALYWYRQSLGQGLEFLIYFQGNSAPDKSGLPSDRFSAERTGGSVSTLTIQRTQQEDSAVYLCASSPRGHEQFFGPGTRLTVL.

The chain is built from TRBV9 and TRBJ1-1; 9 bases match TRBD1. This CDR3 is built from 16 residues. V gave up 4 bases and J gave up 5 bases; unmatched junction bases: 12. The germline CDR1 and CDR2 sequences are SGDLS and YYNGEE. CDR3 amino acids: CASSPGITGGLTEAFF. The CDR3, as DNA: TGTGCCAGCAGCCCAGGGATTACAGGGGGCCTGACTGAAGCTTTCTTT.

This clonotype was recorded a few times. The genes are TRBV27 and TRBJ1-1, with D perhaps matching TRBD1 (6 bases). Trimming removed 4 bases at V and 11 bases at J, with 17 bases between. CDR1 is MNHEY, CDR2 SMNVEV, per germline (reference sequence). The CDR3 runs to 13 residues. This chain's CDR3 is CASSSAQGTEAFF. The CDR3, as DNA: TGTGCCAGCAGTTCTGCCCAGGGGACGGAGGCTTTCTTT.

The V gene is TRBV5-1, the J gene TRBJ2-6; D is perhaps TRBD1 (6 bases). The CDR3 runs to 19 residues. Germline V gene data show CDR1 as SGHRS and CDR2 as YFSETQ. Trimming took off 3 bases at V and 0 bases at J, with 19 bases between the two ends. The DNA of the CDR3 is TGCGCCAGCAGCTCTGGAGTATCCAGGGACATCTCTGGGGCCAACGTCCTGACTTTC. Translating it yields CASSSGVSRDISGANVLTF.

With regard to this clonotype: A much larger clone is a single base away; this may be a read error. This chain joins TRBV9 and TRBJ2-7, with TRBD1 identical over 8 bases. The J segment lost 4 bases and the V segment lost 3 bases, leaving 6 bases of the junction unmatched. This CDR3 region has 14 residues. Germline assignment: CDR1 SGDLS and CDR2 YYNGEE. CDR3 sequence (DNA): TGTGCCAGCAGCGGAGCTACAGGGGGTTACGAGCAGTACTTC. It yields the protein CASSGATGGYEQYF.

This clonotype was counted between two and nine times. The J gene is TRBJ1-1, the V gene TRBV7-2; D is unresolved. Germline CDR1 and CDR2: SGHTA and FQGNSA. This CDR3 is 15 amino acids long. V shed 5 bases and J shed 6 bases, with 19 bases lying between them. Here the CDR3 reads CASSIEAVLNSEAFF. The CDR3 region has the DNA TGTGCCAGCAGCATAGAGGCAGTCCTTAACTCTGAAGCTTTCTTT.

The V call is TRBV7-8, the J call TRBJ2-6; D might be TRBD2 (5 bases). Germline assignment: CDR1 SGHVS and CDR2 FQNEAQ. CDR3 length equals 18 residues. The ends were cut back, 8 bases at V and 0 bases at J, with 20 bases in the middle. This chain's CDR3 is CASYNTRGKPSGANVLTF. DNA of the CDR3: TGTGCCAGCTACAACACACGGGGTAAACCCTCTGGGGCCAACGTCCTGACTTTC.

The chain combines TRBV9 with TRBJ1-1; D unresolved. V was shortened by 0 bases and J by 2 bases, with 11 bases between the two germline ends. CDR1 and CDR2 (germline): SGDLS, YYNGEE. This CDR3 is 15 amino acids long. CDR3 in amino acids: CASSVDTAPNTEAFF. CDR3 DNA sequence: TGTGCCAGCAGCGTAGATACAGCCCCCAACACTGAAGCTTTCTTT.

The chain carries TRBV29-1 and TRBJ2-5; TRBD2 matches 7 bases. Looked up from germline, CDR1 is SQVTM and CDR2 is ANQGSEA. This CDR3 region has 12 residues. The J segment lost 6 bases and the V segment lost 5 bases, leaving 6 bases of the junction unmatched. The CDR3 nucleotides read TGCAGCGTTACGAGGGAGGGGAAGACCCAGTACTTC. This codes for CSVTREGKTQYF. Looking up the rest from reference TRBV29-1 and TRBJ2-5 gives the full variable domain: SAVISQKPSRDICQRGTSLTIQCQVDSQVTMMFWYRQQPGQSLTLIATANQGSEATYESGFVIDKFPISRPNLTFSTLTVSNMSPEDSSIYLCSVTREGKTQYFGPGTRLLVL.